The 3 T cell receptor beta chains given below trace back to one sample, sequenced in a study of T cells in Graves' hyperthyroidism and ophthalmopathy. RNA transcripts yielded amplified TCR beta CDR3 regions. A set of HTBI primers served as the primers for a first-round RT-PCR of the TCR CDR3. A single record per CDR3 protein comes from TCRdb applying MiXCR to the multiplex PCR reads. The data show a few hundred thousand distinct CDR3 sequences, about 15% seen once. Sequenced sample: blood. All receptors come from a woman in her thirties or forties with Graves' hyperthyroidism.

There are many counts of this clonotype. The V call is TRBV27, the J call TRBJ2-7, with 8 bases matching TRBD1. V lost 1 base and J lost 2; bases outside the gene matches: 4. The CDR3 extends over 15 amino acids. CDR1 MNHEY and CDR2 SMNVEV come from the germline V gene (reference sequence). The CDR3 sequence: CASSLYTGGTYEQYF. In DNA form, the CDR3 reads TGTGCCAGCAGTTTATACACAGGGGGAACCTACGAGCAGTACTTC.

This clonotype was observed many times. The chain joins TRBV12-3 or TRBV12-4 to TRBJ1-1; D is undetermined. The CDR3 contains 13 residues. V was trimmed by 3 bases and J by 5 bases, leaving 10 bases between them. CDR3 nucleotide sequence: TGTGCCAGCAGTTTTACGGTGGGGACTGAAGCTTTCTTT. Translation gives CASSFTVGTEAFF.

This clonotype was counted many times. V is TRBV5-1 and J is TRBJ2-5; perhaps TRBD2 as D (6 bases). The V and J ends lost 1 base and 5 bases respectively, with 15 bases between them. Germline assignment: CDR1 SGHRS and CDR2 YFSETQ. This CDR3 comprises 15 residues. The CDR3: CASSLSGGSGETQYF. In DNA, the CDR3 is TGCGCCAGCAGCTTGTCCGGAGGGTCTGGCGAGACCCAGTACTTC.